The rows below give T cell receptor beta chains drawn from one sample of a study of beta chain features in type 1 diabetes. Clones were read by immunoSEQ multiplex PCR, and TCRdb kept only the in-frame ones, dropping some. Of hundreds of thousands of clones listed, around 15% are singletons. Source material: naive CD4+ T cells from blood. The source is a man aged 18-30 years with type 1 diabetes. Both conserved end residues are part of each CDR3. D genes are given only for firm matches. Size is stated for part of the rows, as once, few or many counts, or as a class when the clone is expanded.

size,J,V,D,CDR3
few,TRBJ1-1,TRBV30,-,CAWIGRKGLNTEAFF
-,-,TRBV15,-,CATSRDGGNSYEQYF
few,TRBJ1-1,TRBV13,TRBD1,CASSLGQPNTEAFF
few,TRBJ1-5,TRBV7-9,TRBD1,CASSLTGDGNQPQHF
-,TRBJ2-3,TRBV7-9,-,CASSLAVLSTDTQYF
few,TRBJ2-3,TRBV2,TRBD2,CASSEGGNTDTQYF
-,TRBJ2-7,TRBV29-1,TRBD1,CSVSGTASYEQYF
few,TRBJ1-1,TRBV5-6,TRBD1,CASSSTGGSEAFF
-,TRBJ2-2,TRBV7-2,-,CASSLSTRNTGELFF
few,TRBJ2-5,TRBV2,TRBD2,CASIPGLPQETQYF
few,TRBJ2-5,TRBV10-3,-,CAISESQGQETQYF
-,TRBJ2-7,TRBV6-5,TRBD2,CASGLAGVQDEQYF
-,TRBJ2-3,TRBV7-9,-,CASSRIPALTQYF
-,TRBJ2-1,TRBV5-1,-,CASSLELEQFF
-,TRBJ2-5,TRBV9,-,CASSHNLRTGIQETQYF
-,TRBJ2-7,TRBV5-4,TRBD2,CASSGGLAGSYEQYF
-,TRBJ2-7,TRBV7-2,TRBD2,CASSLAIAGEQYF
-,TRBJ2-6,TRBV7-8,-,CASSFRGRGANVLTF
few,TRBJ2-3,TRBV30,-,CAWSLTFGDTQYF
few,TRBJ1-1,TRBV18,-,CASSPPVVSRAFF
few,TRBJ1-2,TRBV7-9,-,CASSFEGIYGYTF
-,TRBJ2-7,TRBV4-1,TRBD1,CASSQVGQNYNEQYF
-,TRBJ2-6,TRBV28,-,CASSRDRGGSGANVLTF
-,TRBJ1-2,TRBV4-1,TRBD1,CASSHPQGFYGYTF
few,TRBJ2-7,TRBV1,-,CTSSQDWGLDSYEQYF
few,TRBJ1-5,TRBV28,-,CASSLGLQPQHF
-,TRBJ1-2,TRBV6-5,-,CASSYSSNGIYGYTF
-,TRBJ1-1,TRBV7-2,-,CASSLQGKTEAFF
-,TRBJ1-1,TRBV18,-,CASSLGGLGNTEAFF